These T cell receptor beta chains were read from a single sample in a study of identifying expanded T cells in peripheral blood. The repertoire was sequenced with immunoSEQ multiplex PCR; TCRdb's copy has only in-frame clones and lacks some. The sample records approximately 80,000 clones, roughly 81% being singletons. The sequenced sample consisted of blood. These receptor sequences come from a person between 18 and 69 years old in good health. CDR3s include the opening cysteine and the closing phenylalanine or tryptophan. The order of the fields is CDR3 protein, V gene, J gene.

CDR3: CASRKGTDSYEQYF
V: TRBV6-1
J: TRBJ2-7

CDR3: CASSLPGQGYGEQFF
V: TRBV5-8
J: TRBJ2-1

CDR3: CASKRTGMNVETQYF
V: TRBV5-1
J: TRBJ2-5

CDR3: CATSREVGLATYNEQFF
V: TRBV15
J: TRBJ2-1

CDR3: CASAMSLGDTQYF
V: TRBV4-3
J: TRBJ2-3

CDR3: CASSRSGQGATNEKLFF
V: TRBV18
J: TRBJ1-4

CDR3: CASSTGGEGQFF
V: TRBV19
J: TRBJ2-1

CDR3: CASSLGGLAGEQYF
V: TRBV7-9
J: TRBJ2-7

CDR3: CASSIDRLAGASYNEQFF
V: TRBV19
J: TRBJ2-1

CDR3: CASSSWNGGAAGANVLTF
V: TRBV7-9
J: TRBJ2-6

CDR3: CASSLTGYGQLFF
V: TRBV7-2
J: TRBJ1-4

CDR3: CASSLEGSLYEQYF
V: TRBV5-1
J: TRBJ2-7

CDR3: CASSQITGWSSYEQYF
V: TRBV7-9
J: TRBJ2-7

CDR3: CASSLRTGADTGELFF
V: TRBV4-1
J: TRBJ2-2

CDR3: CASSLDDPSTDTQYF
V: TRBV7-9
J: TRBJ2-3

CDR3: CSVDAGGRETQYF
V: TRBV29-1
J: TRBJ2-5

CDR3: CASSTYDGGSYNEQFF
V: TRBV18
J: TRBJ2-1

CDR3: CASMGYNEQFF
V: TRBV27
J: TRBJ2-1

CDR3: CASTPGDLSYNEQFF
V: TRBV6-5
J: TRBJ2-1

CDR3: CASSLGNNEQFF
V: TRBV7-9
J: TRBJ2-1

CDR3: CASSPQGVETQYF
V: TRBV19
J: TRBJ2-5

CDR3: CASSTSGTAVSGYTF
V: TRBV27
J: TRBJ1-2

CDR3: CAISGQAEREGYEQYF
V: TRBV10-3
J: TRBJ2-7

CDR3: CASSVALFQETQYF
V: TRBV9
J: TRBJ2-5

CDR3: CASSAALWSSSYEQYF
V: TRBV19
J: TRBJ2-7

CDR3: CASSHGRDEAFF
V: TRBV7-9
J: TRBJ1-1

CDR3: CASSERGRGNQPQHF
V: TRBV6-1
J: TRBJ1-5

CDR3: CASSFSYWGYWYEQYF
V: TRBV7-3
J: TRBJ2-7

CDR3: CASSPPWASGGSSYNEQFF
V: TRBV9
J: TRBJ2-1

CDR3: CASSRRGRGNTEAFF
V: TRBV9
J: TRBJ1-1

CDR3: CASSPQQGGGANVLTF
V: TRBV19
J: TRBJ2-6

CDR3: CASSSPGRVYEQYF
V: TRBV28
J: TRBJ2-7

CDR3: CASSLVAIAGFSYNEQFF
V: TRBV5-1
J: TRBJ2-1

CDR3: CASSLVGSNQPQHF
V: TRBV7-9
J: TRBJ1-5

CDR3: CASSLAGTGNEKLFF
V: TRBV5-1
J: TRBJ1-4

CDR3: CASLLATPHNEQFF
V: TRBV11-2
J: TRBJ2-1

CDR3: CASSLGTGSLEGYTF
V: TRBV28
J: TRBJ1-2

CDR3: CASSDGQTNQPQHF
V: TRBV2
J: TRBJ1-5

CDR3: CASTPLGTNYGYTF
V: TRBV5-6
J: TRBJ1-2

CDR3: CASSQGQGHSYTF
V: TRBV6-5
J: TRBJ1-2

CDR3: CASSLDGGRTSGYTF
V: TRBV7-2
J: TRBJ1-2

CDR3: CASSLLAGAAAHEQYF
V: TRBV5-6
J: TRBJ2-7

CDR3: CASSAGTSHLIPYEQYF
V: TRBV25-1
J: -

CDR3: CASTQGGPSYNEQFF
V: TRBV27
J: TRBJ2-1

CDR3: CASSLIGQYSNQPQHF
V: TRBV28
J: TRBJ1-5

CDR3: CASSSGQGKAREQYF
V: TRBV6-5
J: TRBJ2-7

CDR3: CASSPGTGSNQPQHF
V: TRBV5-6
J: TRBJ1-5

CDR3: CASSPDAGRSYERYF
V: TRBV6-5
J: TRBJ2-7

CDR3: CASSPDGTGVFEQYF
V: TRBV4-2
J: TRBJ2-7

CDR3: CAISVRDSGYYNEQFF
V: TRBV10-3
J: TRBJ2-1

CDR3: CASYGSTNTGELFF
V: TRBV28
J: TRBJ2-2

CDR3: CASGAQSTGALGQYF
V: TRBV2
J: TRBJ2-5

CDR3: CASSPNPTGTGGHF
V: TRBV6-5
J: TRBJ1-5

CDR3: CASSEPSLSEQYF
V: TRBV28
J: TRBJ2-7

CDR3: CASRATGSGINEQYF
V: TRBV7-2
J: TRBJ2-7